This T cell receptor (beta chain) was sequenced in a study of beta chain features in type 1 diabetes. Study-level points and caveats: Any HLA effect on TCRB rearrangement was left unresolved by small sub-analyses. The study found fewer insertions and more deletions at VDJ junctions in type 1 diabetes patients. People with Type 1 diabetes carried modestly yet significantly shorter TCRB CDR3s in all four CD4+ subsets.

Points on this clone: Its specificity is not known.

Since all of the isolated RNA was reverse transcribed, expressed TCRB transcripts were what got sequenced. The repertoire was sequenced with immunoSEQ multiplex PCR; TCRdb's copy has only in-frame clones and lacks some. Of around 99,000 clones in the sample, 40% were seen once. This CDR3 spans 16 amino acids. Trimming removed 5 bases from V and 2 bases from J; junction bases left unmatched: 9. Germline CDR1 is SGHTA and CDR2 is FQGNSA. This sequence joins TRBV7-2 and TRBJ2-5, with 9 bases aligning to TRBD2. Sequencing was carried out using stem cell memory CD4+ T cells from blood. The origin of this receptor is a woman aged 18-29 years in good health. CDR3 DNA sequence: TGTGCCAGCAGCCCACAGACTAGCGGATATCAAGAGACCCAGTACTTC. This sequence encodes CASSPQTSGYQETQYF.